This T cell receptor beta chain was identified during a study of long-term antiretroviral therapy in people with HIV. On this clone: The antigen is undetermined.

Survey level was the resolution at which the v3.0 immunoSEQ assay ran. The table came from immunoSEQ multiplex PCR; TCRdb's copy has only in-frame clones and leaves some out. This table has some 30,000 clones, around 90% appearing once. Study results and limitations: Clones that expanded before ART (that is, prior to treatment) dominated the repertoire at all time points. Comparison with controls showed narrower CDR3 length ranges in HIV repertoires. Collection spanned 2004 to 2017; ART regimens may be less effective than current ones.

CDR3 length equals 17 residues. Per germline, CDR1 SGHRS and CDR2 YFSETQ. The ends lost 4 bases at V and 0 bases at J; junction bases unmatched: 8. Sequencing was performed on unsorted PBMCs, taken 5 to 5.5 years after starting antiretroviral therapy. J is TRBJ2-7 and V is TRBV5-1; 12 positions match TRBD2. The sequence was collected from a woman in her forties with HIV. The CDR3 sequence: CASSGGTSGLSSYEQYF. The CDR3 DNA is TGCGCCAGCAGCGGAGGGACTAGCGGGCTCTCCTCCTACGAGCAGTACTTC.